This paragraph reports one T cell receptor beta chain. Its antigen has not been determined. It has no much larger one-base neighbor in the sample; base qualities were not kept. Clipping removes 1 base from V and 9 bases from J, with 6 as the unmatched junction base count. CDR1 and CDR2, per the germline V gene, are KGHDR and SFDVKD. Inclusive of the bounding cysteine and phenylalanine, the CDR3 is 16 residues long. The CDR3 DNA has 48 bases and is translated from base 1. This sample was sequenced with an Illumina NovaSeq 6000. TCRalpha and TCRbeta cDNA libraries were built by 5'RACE with constant-segment primers, adding sample barcodes and unique molecular identifiers. Trizol reagent was used to extract RNA from every sample. Amplification of the libraries took two PCR steps, and the second step added a second sample barcode plus Illumina TruSeq adapters. The libraries were sequenced on an Illumina NovaSeq using 2 x 150 bp paired-end reads. The published analysis was carried out like this. Demultiplexing of reads and collapsing into UMI-guided consensus sequences were performed with migec v1.2.7. Using mixcr v2.1.11, UMI consensuses were aligned to TRA and TRB V and J templates and then assembled into clonotypes. A clonotype was counted as expanded or contracted only if both edgeR and NoisET called the change significant, with noise models trained on biological replicates. edgeR calls used a false discovery rate-adjusted p below 0.01 and a log2 fold-change threshold of 1. As an exploratory analysis of dynamics, max-normalized trajectories of the 1000 most abundant clonotypes were examined with PCA combined with hierarchical clustering. Each responding clone was given a CD4 or CD8 phenotype based on the CD4+ and CD8+ repertoires, which had been sequenced separately. TCRdb's own reprocessing of the public reads used fastp at Q25 and MiXCR and kept productive beta chains. All rows with the same CDR3 protein become a single entry with the most common DNA and genes. Clone size and V and J calls follow TCRdb, not the original study. Within this sample are approximately 440,000 distinct CDR3 sequences, with around 20% of them counted one time only. Together, the top ten hold roughly 8.4% of the sample.

This entry is derived from a study of T-cell memory formation after mild COVID-19 listed by TCRdb under 2021. For the wider study: TCR sequence clusters from the two donors were found to be largely donor specific. Longitudinal TCRalpha and TCRbeta repertoire sequencing tracked T-cell clones expanding and contracting after mild COVID-19 in a couple of donors. The cohort was made up of two young adult volunteers, one female and one male, who were previously healthy. General conclusions and limits of the study: Contracting CD4+ clones appeared mostly in the CM and EM memory subsets, whereas CD8+ clones were enriched in EMRA. The study included only a couple of mild cases, and larger cohorts that include severe cases with pre-infection samples were judged to be necessary. Some responding clones were detected in pre-infection memory, suggesting pre-existing cross-reactive memory T cells joined the SARS-CoV-2 response. The second-wave clones that peaked on day 37 were not confirmed to be SARS-CoV-2 specific. Clones contracting from day 15 to 85 had balanced CD4/CD8 phenotypes, while a second wave expanding from day 15 to 37 was biased towards CD4+.

Ficoll-Paque density gradient centrifugation was used to isolate PBMCs. The receptor chain draws on TRBV24-1 and TRBJ2-1, and TRBD2 aligns with 12 junction nucleotides. The clonotype comes from an adult woman who had mild COVID-19 (a few samples of this study predate the infection). The sample titles of this study are shuffled in the database, so cell type and time point are left out; the donor was told from shared clones. Specimen: PBMCs or a T cell subset sorted from them (not recorded which). The nucleotide sequence is TGTGCCACCAGTGATTTTTTGACTAGCGGGGGATCTGAGCAGTTCTTC. It encodes CATSDFLTSGGSEQFF.